This T cell receptor beta chain emerged from a study of blood T cell repertoires in COVID-19. Profiled with immunoSEQ multiplex PCR; TCRdb holds only in-frame clones, not every one. The table lists 200,000 to 300,000 clones, 70% to 90% of them singletons. Germline CDR1 reads SGHRS; CDR2 reads YFSETQ. The CDR3 totals 17 residues. The trim removed 4 bases at V and 4 bases at J, leaving 13 bases unmatched. Those who participated ranged in age from roughly 18 to 89 years and resided in about two dozen US areas. Assignments of participants to cohorts depended upon their own reported clinical history. The TCR was taken from a woman aged 40 to 49 with acute COVID-19. Sequenced input: PBMCs or T cells enriched from blood (not recorded which). The rearrangement joins TRBV5-1 to TRBJ1-3, with 8 positions matching TRBD1. Written as DNA, the CDR3 is TGCGCCAGCAGCCCACAAATGCCGGGACAGGCGGGAAACACCATATATTTT. It codes for CASSPQMPGQAGNTIYF.